This entry features one TCR beta chain sequence. Its antigen specificity is not known. HCMV-specific IgG was detected in serum with a commercial ELISA kit to determine HCMV serostatus. Peripheral blood mononuclear cells were isolated from blood by Ficoll density gradient centrifugation. This sample is drawn from a study of T cells expressing NK-cell markers (dated by TCRdb to 2020 to 2021). Regarding the complete study: TCR beta-chain repertoires were profiled in sorted CD3+CD56+NKG2C+, CD3+CD56+NKG2C- and CD3+CD56-NKG2C+ T-cell subsets from several donors. Of the eight sequenced donors, seven were found to be HCMV-seropositive and one was found to be HCMV-seronegative. The eight sequenced donors were randomly selected healthy volunteers, three men and five women. Libraries were sequenced as 2 x 150 bp reads on Illumina HiSeq 2000/2500, MiSeq or NextSeq.

The sample was run on an Illumina HiSeq 2000. The TCR beta cDNA libraries were made using 5'RACE template switching, a step that added both a universal primer site and unique molecular identifiers. Priming for cDNA synthesis came from the TCR beta constant segment, and two successive PCR amplification steps followed. Concerning the study's data processing: MIGEC handled demultiplexing of the reads and grouping by UMI, while MiTCR was used to assemble and quantify clonotypes. To remove erroneous sequences, TCR cDNA sequences were retained only when supported by two or more reads. Downstream repertoire analysis used the tcR package, and clonotypes were matched across fractions by CDR3 nucleotide sequence plus V segment. VDJmatch was used to annotate antigen specificity against VDJdb, with one amino acid substitution in CDR3 allowed. Each CDR3 protein sequence appears as one entry after TCRdb reprocessed the reads, and no DNA is included. TCRdb, rather than the study authors, made the V and J calls. The record for this sample contains roughly 350,000 distinct CDR3 sequences. The ten largest account for under 6.5% of the sample.

Summary of the overall study and its limitations: Whether the expanded NKG2C-expressing T cell clones were specific for HCMV antigens remained unclear. In five to seven donors, the dominant CD3+CD56+NKG2C+ clonotypes were among the top 10 CD8+ clonotypes and accounted for about 1.0-7.5% of CD8+ T cells. Those dominant clonotypes were again the most abundant among CD3+CD56-NKG2C+ cells in four donors, at roughly 25-60.1%.

CDR1 is given as SQVTM and CDR2 as ANQGSEA, both from the germline V gene. Including the terminal cysteine and phenylalanine, the CDR3 comprises 14 residues. DNA was not recorded. The sample consisted of blood T cells: a sorted CD56 or NKG2C T cell subset, CD4+ or CD8+ T cells, or bulk PBMC T cells (not recorded which). Rearrangement joined TRBV29-1 to TRBJ1-5. The receptor was derived from a man aged 18-69 years in good health. The CDR3 region: CSVGPSATGQPQHF.